This TCR beta chain was identified in a study of patients and donors after allogeneic stem cell transplantation. CDR1 and CDR2 from the germline V gene are SEHNR and FQNEAQ (reference sequence). The CDR3 has 15 residues. V gave up 5 bases and J gave up 2 bases, with 13 bases separating them. One entry per CDR3 protein results from TCRdb running MiXCR on the RT-PCR reads. The sample holds roughly 250,000 distinct CDR3 sequences, 13% to 15% seen once. The clonotype comes from a human donor who was either an allogeneic HSCT recipient or a stem cell or donor lymphocyte infusion donor (not recorded which). It is not recorded whose cells these are; they may come from a transplant donor. The J gene is TRBJ2-1, the V gene TRBV7-9; D ambiguous. The sequencing input was blood, either unsorted or a sorted T cell fraction (not recorded which). The CDR3: CASSPSAVPYNEQFF. In nucleotides, the CDR3 is TGTGCCAGCAGCCCCTCGGCCGTGCCCTACAATGAGCAGTTCTTC.